The rows below give T cell receptor beta chains drawn from one sample of a study of PD-1 blockade in classical Hodgkin lymphoma. Sequencing used immunoSEQ multiplex PCR; TCRdb keeps in-frame clones, though not all of them. The sample includes 20,000 to 30,000 clones, about 90% seen only once; the top ten take roughly 0.58%. Sequenced input: CD4+ T cells from blood. Receptors originate from a human donor with classical Hodgkin lymphoma. Each CDR3 is given without its conserved first and last residue.

ASWGQGRSTEAF	TRBV12-5	TRBJ1-1
ASSLGTSETQY	TRBV5-4	TRBJ2-5
ASLLRGTDTDTQY	TRBV6-1	TRBJ2-3
ASSLGPLDYENTIY	TRBV5-6	TRBJ1-3
ASTPEGGYSNQPQH	TRBV19	TRBJ1-5
ASSQGTGISYEQY	TRBV4-3	TRBJ2-7
ASSLGLVHPDTQY	TRBV5-8	TRBJ2-3
SADDSNYGYT	TRBV29-1	TRBJ1-2
ASRQTGTGPNIQY	TRBV10-2	TRBJ2-4
ASSMGDRGVMSHEKLF	TRBV5-5	TRBJ1-4
ASSEWSGGSSTDTQY	TRBV25-1	TRBJ2-3
ASSLAGARGELF	TRBV28	TRBJ2-2
ASSPDWEDAEAF	TRBV7-9	TRBJ1-1
ASSPVVAYEQY	TRBV18	NA
ASSPPSGVSTEAF	TRBV18	TRBJ1-1
ASSARPGQNYEQY	TRBV19	TRBJ2-7
ASSQELAGTDTQY	TRBV4-2	TRBJ2-3
ASSLAPSGDTDTQH	TRBV7-9	NA
ASSYLRAADTQY	TRBV6-6	TRBJ2-3
ASSLSRTSETQY	TRBV5-1	TRBJ2-5
AWSRGTANSPLH	TRBV30	TRBJ1-6
ASKPRGRQETQY	TRBV19	TRBJ2-5
ASSETRGVVPELF	TRBV7-2	TRBJ2-2
ASSSRLAGGSYNEQF	TRBV19	TRBJ2-1
ASSWGGGTTGELF	TRBV2	TRBJ2-2
ASSPGQNGYT	TRBV2	TRBJ1-2
ATREGNQPQH	TRBV10-3	TRBJ1-5
ASSIGVGAETQY	TRBV19	TRBJ2-5
ASSSGQGWTDTQY	TRBV5-4	TRBJ2-3
ASSWVSGANVLT	TRBV6-5	TRBJ2-6
ASSPPQGGGTEAF	TRBV18	TRBJ1-1
ASSYFGAVLTDTQY	TRBV6-6	TRBJ2-3
ASSSNRGSYEQY	TRBV5-5	TRBJ2-7
ASSLTSSQETQY	TRBV2	TRBJ2-5
AWMQYTDTQY	TRBV30	TRBJ2-3
ASSLDGQGPTGELF	TRBV5-1	TRBJ2-2
ASSHRNSGYT	TRBV11-2	TRBJ1-2
ASSWGGNTGELF	TRBV6-6	TRBJ2-2
ASSQDRTGGWNEQF	TRBV14	TRBJ2-1
ASSLEQGGYGYT	TRBV7-2	TRBJ1-2
ASSPLLARGGPDPEQF	TRBV5-6	TRBJ2-1
ASSRSGIDTIY	TRBV5-5	TRBJ1-3
ASREQGILTDTQY	TRBV5-1	TRBJ2-3
ASSTSSGQLNTEAF	TRBV19	TRBJ1-1
ASSLGPTNYGYT	TRBV7-2	TRBJ1-2
ASSLTGTGSYPYGYT	TRBV7-3	TRBJ1-2
ASSLARGAPGYTEAF	TRBV7-6	TRBJ1-1
ASSRLRGTAGGYT	TRBV4-1	TRBJ1-2
ASRTRAWTDTQY	TRBV19	TRBJ2-3
ASSQDWGSEKLF	TRBV4-3	TRBJ1-4
ASSLVSHGSGANVLT	TRBV5-4	TRBJ2-6
ASSVEGTPQETQY	TRBV9	TRBJ2-5
ASSPYPRGALGEQF	TRBV5-1	TRBJ2-1
ASSNNVQF	TRBV28	TRBJ2-1
ASSRSGVGYEQY	TRBV4-3	TRBJ2-7